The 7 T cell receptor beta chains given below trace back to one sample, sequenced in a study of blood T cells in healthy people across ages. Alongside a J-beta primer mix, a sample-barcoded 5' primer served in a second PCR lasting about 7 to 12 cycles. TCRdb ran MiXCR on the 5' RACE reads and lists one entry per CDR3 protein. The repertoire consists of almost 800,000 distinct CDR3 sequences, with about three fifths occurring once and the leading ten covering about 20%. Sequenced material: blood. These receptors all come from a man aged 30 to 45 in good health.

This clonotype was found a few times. In nucleotides, the CDR3 is TGTGCCAGCAGTGCGACAGGAGAGACCCAGTACTTC. Amino acids: CASSATGETQYF. The chain employs TRBV12-3 or TRBV12-4 and TRBJ2-5; perhaps TRBD1 as D (6 bases). This CDR3 comprises 12 residues. Trimming took 5 bases from V and 4 from J, leaving 8 bases between them.

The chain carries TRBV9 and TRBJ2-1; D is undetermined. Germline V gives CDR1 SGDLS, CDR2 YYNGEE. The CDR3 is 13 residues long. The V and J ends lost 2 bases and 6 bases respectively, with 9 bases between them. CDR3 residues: CASSVSPRNEQFF. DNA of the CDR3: TGTGCCAGCAGCGTCTCCCCTCGCAATGAGCAGTTCTTC.

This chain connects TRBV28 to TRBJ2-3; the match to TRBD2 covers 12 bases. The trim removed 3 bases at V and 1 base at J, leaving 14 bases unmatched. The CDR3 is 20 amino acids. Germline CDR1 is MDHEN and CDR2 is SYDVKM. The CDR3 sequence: CASSFLGLAGSPRRTDTQYF. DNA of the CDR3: TGTGCCAGCAGTTTCCTAGGACTAGCGGGATCCCCGAGGCGCACAGATACGCAGTATTTT.

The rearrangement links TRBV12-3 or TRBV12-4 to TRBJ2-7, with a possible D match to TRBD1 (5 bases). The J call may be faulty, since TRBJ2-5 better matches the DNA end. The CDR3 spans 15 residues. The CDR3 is CASRPQTQGLETQYF. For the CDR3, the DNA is TGTGCCAGCAGACCCCAGACTCAGGGATTGGAGACCCAGTACTTC.

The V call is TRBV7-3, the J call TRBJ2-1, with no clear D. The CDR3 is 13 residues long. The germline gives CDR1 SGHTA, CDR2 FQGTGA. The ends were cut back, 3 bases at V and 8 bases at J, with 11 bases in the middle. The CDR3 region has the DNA TGTGCCAGCAGCTTTGACTTGAACTATGAGCAGTTCTTC. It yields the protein CASSFDLNYEQFF.

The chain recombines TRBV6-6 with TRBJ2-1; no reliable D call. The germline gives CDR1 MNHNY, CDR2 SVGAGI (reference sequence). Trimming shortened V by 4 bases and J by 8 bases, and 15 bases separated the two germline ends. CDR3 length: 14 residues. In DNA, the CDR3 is TGTGCCAGCAGTTTGAGACGGACCTCTGATGAGCAGTTCTTC. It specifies CASSLRRTSDEQFF.

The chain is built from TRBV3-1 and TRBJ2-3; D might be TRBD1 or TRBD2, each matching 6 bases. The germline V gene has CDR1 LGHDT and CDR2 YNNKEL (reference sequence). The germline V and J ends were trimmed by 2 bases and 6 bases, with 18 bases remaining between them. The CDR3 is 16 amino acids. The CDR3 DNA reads TGTGCCAGCAGCCAACGGGGGCCGGGGTACTGGGATACGCAGTATTTT. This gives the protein CASSQRGPGYWDTQYF.